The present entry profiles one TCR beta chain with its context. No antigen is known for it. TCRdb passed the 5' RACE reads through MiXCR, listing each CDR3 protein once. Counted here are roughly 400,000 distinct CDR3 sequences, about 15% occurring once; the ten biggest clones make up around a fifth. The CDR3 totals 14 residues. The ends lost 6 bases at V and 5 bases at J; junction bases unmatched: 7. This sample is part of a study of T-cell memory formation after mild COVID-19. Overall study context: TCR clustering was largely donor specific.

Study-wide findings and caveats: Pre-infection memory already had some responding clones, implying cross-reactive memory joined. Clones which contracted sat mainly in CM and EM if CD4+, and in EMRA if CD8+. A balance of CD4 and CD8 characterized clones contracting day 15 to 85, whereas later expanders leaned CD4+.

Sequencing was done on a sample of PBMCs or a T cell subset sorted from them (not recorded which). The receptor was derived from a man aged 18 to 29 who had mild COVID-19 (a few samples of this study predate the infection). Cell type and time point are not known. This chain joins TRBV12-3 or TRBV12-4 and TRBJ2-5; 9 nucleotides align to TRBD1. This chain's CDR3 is CASSQGQGWETQYF. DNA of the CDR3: TGTGCCAGCAGCCAGGGACAGGGTTGGGAGACCCAGTACTTC.